The 10 T cell receptor beta chains given below trace back to one sample, sequenced in a study of T-cell reconstitution after alpha-beta-depleted transplantation in children. As it was prepared, the TCRbeta library received unique molecular identifiers. TCRdb itself ran the PCR reads through MiXCR, one entry per CDR3 protein. The sample records about 580,000 distinct CDR3 sequences, roughly 23% being singletons. The sequences come from PBMCs, mostly from graft donor cells, collected 360 days after TCRalphabeta/CD19-depleted stem cell transplant. Receptor source: a boy in the first two years of life who had a stem cell transplant for acute myeloid leukemia, so the T cells may come from the graft donor.

This clonotype was detected ten times or more. The chain joins TRBV7-2 to TRBJ2-7; D unresolved. CDR3 length: 12 residues. Germline CDR1 reads SGHTA; CDR2 reads FQGNSA. Trimming shortened V by 1 base and J by 3 bases, and 4 bases separated the two germline ends. The CDR3 DNA is TGTGCCAGCAGCTTAGTAGACTACGAGCAGTACGTC. Encoded protein: CASSLVDYEQYV.

The table lists this clonotype with many counts. V usage is TRBV2 and J usage is TRBJ2-1; D possibly matches TRBD1 or TRBD2 (6 bases each). The germline CDR1 and CDR2 sequences are SNHLY and FYNNEI. The V end lost 7 bases, the J end lost 4 bases, and 14 bases lay between the germline ends. The CDR3 is made up of 14 amino acids. The DNA of the CDR3 is TGTGCCAGCAAACTGGAGGGGGTTTACAATGAGCAGTTCTTC. It specifies CASKLEGVYNEQFF.

This clonotype was observed many times. This chain links TRBV10-1 with TRBJ2-1; D is possibly TRBD1 or TRBD2 (5 bases each). The CDR3 has 14 amino acids. The ends were cut back, 1 base at V and 5 bases at J, with 9 bases in the middle. Germline V lookup: CDR1 WNHNN, CDR2 SYGVQD (reference sequence). CDR3 coding DNA: TGCGCCAGCAGTGAGTGGGACGGGGACAATGAGCAGTTCTTC. Translation: CASSEWDGDNEQFF.

This clonotype came up many times. J is TRBJ1-1 and V is TRBV20-1; D might be TRBD1 (6 bases). Deletions cut 3 bases from V and 10 bases from J, with 15 bases between. Per the germline V gene, CDR1 is DFQATT and CDR2 is SNEGSKA (reference sequence). This CDR3 spans 12 amino acids. In DNA, the CDR3 is TGCAGTGCTAGTACAGGGAGGGGTAGAGCTTTCTTT. It codes for CSASTGRGRAFF.

In DNA, the CDR3 is TGTGCCATCAGTGAGTCGACGGTATCCTCTGGAAACACCATATATTTT. Its translation: CAISESTVSSGNTIYF. V is TRBV10-3 and J is TRBJ1-3; D gene uncertain. The CDR3 is made up of 16 amino acids. The germline gives CDR1 ENHRY, CDR2 SYGVKD. Trimming pared 0 bases from V and 0 bases from J, leaving 9 bases between.

This clonotype was counted between two and nine times. The V gene is TRBV12-3 or TRBV12-4, the J gene TRBJ1-5; D remains unclear. The V end was cut by 1 base, the J end by 6 bases, with 7 bases between. This CDR3 region has 13 residues. The CDR3 is CASSLGQAQPQHF. CDR3 nucleotides: TGTGCCAGCAGTTTAGGTCAGGCTCAGCCCCAGCATTTT.

This clonotype has ten or more counts. The chain links TRBV20-1 to TRBJ2-2; possible D gene TRBD2, 5 bases. Per the germline V gene, CDR1 is DFQATT and CDR2 is SNEGSKA (reference sequence). The V gene lost 3 bases and the J gene lost 2 bases, with 10 bases spanning the gap. The length of the CDR3 is 14 residues. CDR3 region: CSARLLDNTGELFF. As DNA, the CDR3 is TGCAGTGCTAGGTTACTAGACAACACCGGGGAGCTGTTTTTT.

The chain combines TRBV20-1 with TRBJ1-4, with D possibly TRBD1 on 6 matching bases. The germline V gene has CDR1 DFQATT and CDR2 SNEGSKA (reference sequence). Between the trimmed V and J ends, which lost 5 bases and 11 bases, there was a span of 18 bases. The CDR3 sequence is 13 residues long. This CDR3 is CSAAPGGWFKLFF. CDR3 nucleotides: TGCAGTGCTGCACCGGGGGGCTGGTTTAAACTGTTTTTT.

This clonotype was recorded at least ten times. The chain links TRBV5-1 to TRBJ2-3; D remains unclear. V shed 0 bases and J shed 8 bases, with 7 bases lying between them. CDR3 size: 12 residues. The V gene's germline CDR1 is SGHRS and CDR2 YFSETQ. The CDR3, as DNA: TGCGCCAGCAGCTTGGGCCAAGGTACGCAGTATTTT. Translated, it gives CASSLGQGTQYF.

The chain uses TRBV9 and TRBJ1-2; tentative D call: TRBD1 (5 bases). V was clipped by 3 bases and J by 1 base, with 13 bases between them. The length of the CDR3 is 15 residues. The germline V gene has CDR1 SGDLS and CDR2 YYNGEE. The CDR3 DNA follows: TGTGCCAGCAGCGCCGACAGTCGGCTTAACTATGGCTACACCTTC. Amino acids: CASSADSRLNYGYTF.